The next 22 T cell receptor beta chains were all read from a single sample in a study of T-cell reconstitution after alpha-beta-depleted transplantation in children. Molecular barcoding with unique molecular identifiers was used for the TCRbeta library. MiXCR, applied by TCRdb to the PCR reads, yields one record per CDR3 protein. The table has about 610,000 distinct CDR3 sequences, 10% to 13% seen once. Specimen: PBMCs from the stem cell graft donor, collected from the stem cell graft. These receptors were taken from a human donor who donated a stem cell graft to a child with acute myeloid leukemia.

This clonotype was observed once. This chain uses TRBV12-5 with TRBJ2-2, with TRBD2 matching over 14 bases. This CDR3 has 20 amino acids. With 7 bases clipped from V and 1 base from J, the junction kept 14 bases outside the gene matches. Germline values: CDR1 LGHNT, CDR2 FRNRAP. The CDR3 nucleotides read TGTGCTAGTGCTCCCGACCTCGGACTAGCGGGAGGTGGGAACACCGGGGAGCTGTTTTTT. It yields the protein CASAPDLGLAGGGNTGELFF.

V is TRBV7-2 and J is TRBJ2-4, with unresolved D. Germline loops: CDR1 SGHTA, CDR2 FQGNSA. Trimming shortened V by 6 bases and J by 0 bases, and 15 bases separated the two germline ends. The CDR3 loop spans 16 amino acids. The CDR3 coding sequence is TGTGCCAGCAGTCCAGAAGGATGGGGAGCCAAAAACATTCAGTACTTC. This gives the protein CASSPEGWGAKNIQYF.

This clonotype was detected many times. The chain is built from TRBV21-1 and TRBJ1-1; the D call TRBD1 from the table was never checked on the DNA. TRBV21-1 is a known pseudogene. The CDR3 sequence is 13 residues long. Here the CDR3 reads CASSKGQGSEAFF. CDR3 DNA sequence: TGTGCCAGCAGCAAGGGACAGGGCTCTGAAGCTTTCTTT.

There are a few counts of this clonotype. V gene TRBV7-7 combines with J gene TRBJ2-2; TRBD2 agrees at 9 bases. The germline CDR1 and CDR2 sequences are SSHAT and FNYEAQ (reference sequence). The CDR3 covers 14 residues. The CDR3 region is CASGASGVTGELFF. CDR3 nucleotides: TGTGCTAGCGGGGCTAGCGGGGTAACCGGGGAGCTGTTTTTT.

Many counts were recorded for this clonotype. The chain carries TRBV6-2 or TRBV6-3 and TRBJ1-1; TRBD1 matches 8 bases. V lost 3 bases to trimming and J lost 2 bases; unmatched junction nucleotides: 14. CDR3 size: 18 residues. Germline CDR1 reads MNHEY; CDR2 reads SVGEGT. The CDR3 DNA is TGTGCCAGCAGTTATAATGTCCCAGGGGGCTTAATCAACACTGAAGCTTTCTTT. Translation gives CASSYNVPGGLINTEAFF.

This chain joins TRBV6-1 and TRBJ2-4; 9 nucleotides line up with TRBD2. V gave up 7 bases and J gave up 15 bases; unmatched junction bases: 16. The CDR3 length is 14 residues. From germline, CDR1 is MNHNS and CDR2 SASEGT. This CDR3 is CASTQRASGAPGYF. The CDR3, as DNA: TGTGCCAGCACCCAACGGGCTAGCGGGGCCCCCGGGTACTTC.

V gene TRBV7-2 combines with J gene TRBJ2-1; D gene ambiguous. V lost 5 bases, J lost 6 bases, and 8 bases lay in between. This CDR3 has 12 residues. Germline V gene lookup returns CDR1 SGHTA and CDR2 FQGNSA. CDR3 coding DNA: TGTGCCAGCAGCCCTACTACCAATGAGCAGTTCTTC. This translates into CASSPTTNEQFF.

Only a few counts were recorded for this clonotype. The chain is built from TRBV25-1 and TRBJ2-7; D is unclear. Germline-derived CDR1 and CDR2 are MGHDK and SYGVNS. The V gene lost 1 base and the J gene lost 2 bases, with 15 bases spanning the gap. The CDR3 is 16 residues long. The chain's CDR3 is CASSESGPGPTYEQYF. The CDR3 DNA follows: TGTGCCAGCAGTGAATCTGGCCCGGGCCCCACCTACGAGCAGTACTTC.

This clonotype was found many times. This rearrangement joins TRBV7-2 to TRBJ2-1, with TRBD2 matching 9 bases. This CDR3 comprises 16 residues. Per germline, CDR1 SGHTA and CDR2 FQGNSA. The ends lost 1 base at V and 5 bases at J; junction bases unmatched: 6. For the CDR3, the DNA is TGTGCCAGCAGCTTAGTGGCAGCGGGAGGAAACAATGAGCAGTTCTTC. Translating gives CASSLVAAGGNNEQFF.

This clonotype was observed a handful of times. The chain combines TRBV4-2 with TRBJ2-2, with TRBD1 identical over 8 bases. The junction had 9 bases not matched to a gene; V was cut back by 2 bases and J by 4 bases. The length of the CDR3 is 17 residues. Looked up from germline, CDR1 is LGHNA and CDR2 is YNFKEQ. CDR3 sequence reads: CASSQRTRTGSTGELFF. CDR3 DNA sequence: TGTGCCAGCAGCCAACGCACGCGGACAGGGAGCACCGGGGAGCTGTTTTTT.

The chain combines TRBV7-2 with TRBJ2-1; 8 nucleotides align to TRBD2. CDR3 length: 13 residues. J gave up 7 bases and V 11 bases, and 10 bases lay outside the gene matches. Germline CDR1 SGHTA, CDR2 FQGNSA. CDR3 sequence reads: CAAGRAGGNEQFF. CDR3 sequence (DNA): TGTGCCGCCGGGAGGGCCGGAGGGAATGAGCAGTTCTTC.

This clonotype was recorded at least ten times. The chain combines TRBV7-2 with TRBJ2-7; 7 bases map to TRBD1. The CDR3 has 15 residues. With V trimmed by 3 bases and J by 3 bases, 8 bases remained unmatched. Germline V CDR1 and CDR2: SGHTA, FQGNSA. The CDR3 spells CASSFDRVSDYEQYF. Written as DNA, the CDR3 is TGTGCCAGCAGCTTCGACAGGGTTTCAGACTACGAGCAGTACTTC.

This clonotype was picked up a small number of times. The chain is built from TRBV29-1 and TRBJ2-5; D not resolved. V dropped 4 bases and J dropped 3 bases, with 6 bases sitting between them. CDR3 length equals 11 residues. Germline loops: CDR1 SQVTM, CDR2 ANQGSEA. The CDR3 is CSVGSKETQYF. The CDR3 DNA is TGCAGCGTTGGCAGTAAAGAGACCCAGTACTTC.

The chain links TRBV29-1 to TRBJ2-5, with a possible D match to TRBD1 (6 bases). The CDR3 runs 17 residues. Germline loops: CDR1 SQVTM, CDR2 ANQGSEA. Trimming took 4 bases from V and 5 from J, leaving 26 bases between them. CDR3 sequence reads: CSVAGSRGGVMVETQYF. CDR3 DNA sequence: TGCAGCGTTGCGGGGAGCAGGGGTGGCGTCATGGTGGAGACCCAGTACTTC.

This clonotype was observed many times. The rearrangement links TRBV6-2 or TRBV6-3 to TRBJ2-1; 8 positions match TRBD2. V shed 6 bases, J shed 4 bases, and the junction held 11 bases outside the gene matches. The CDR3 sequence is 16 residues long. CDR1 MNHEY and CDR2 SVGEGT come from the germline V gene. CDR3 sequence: CASRPLSGRRYNEQFF. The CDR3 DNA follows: TGTGCCAGCAGACCCTTGAGCGGGAGAAGATACAATGAGCAGTTCTTC.

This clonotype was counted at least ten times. The CDR3, as DNA: TGTGCCAGCAGCTTAGCGGACAGTTGGACCGGGGAGCTGTTTTTT. Translation gives CASSLADSWTGELFF. The chain recombines TRBV7-8 with TRBJ2-2; tentative D call: TRBD1 (6 bases). V was clipped by 0 bases and J by 5 bases, with 10 bases between them. The CDR3 totals 15 residues. The germline gives CDR1 SGHVS, CDR2 FQNEAQ.

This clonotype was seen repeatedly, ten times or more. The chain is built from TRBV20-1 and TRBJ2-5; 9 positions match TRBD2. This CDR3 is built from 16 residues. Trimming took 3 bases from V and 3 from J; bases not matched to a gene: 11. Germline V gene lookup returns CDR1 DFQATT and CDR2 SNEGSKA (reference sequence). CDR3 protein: CSASEIAGVLKETQYF. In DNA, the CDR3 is TGCAGTGCTAGTGAAATAGCGGGAGTGCTTAAAGAGACCCAGTACTTC.

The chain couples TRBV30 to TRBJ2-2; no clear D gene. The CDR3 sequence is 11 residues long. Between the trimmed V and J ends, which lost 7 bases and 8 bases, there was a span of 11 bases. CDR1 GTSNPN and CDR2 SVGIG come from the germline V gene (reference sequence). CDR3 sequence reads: CASLQAGELFF. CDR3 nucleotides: TGTGCCTCCCTCCAAGCAGGGGAGCTGTTTTTT.

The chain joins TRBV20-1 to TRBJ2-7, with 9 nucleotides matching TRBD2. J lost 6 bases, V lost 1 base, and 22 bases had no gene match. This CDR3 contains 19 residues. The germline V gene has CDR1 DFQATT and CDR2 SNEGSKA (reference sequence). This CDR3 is CSARGPYLEPAGGHSEQYF. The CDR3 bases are TGCAGTGCTAGAGGGCCGTATTTAGAACCAGCGGGAGGACATAGCGAGCAGTACTTC.

CDR3 bases: TGCAGTGCTAGGGGAGCCCTGGGGAGCGGGAGCCCCTCCTACAATGAGCAGTTCTTC. Amino acids: CSARGALGSGSPSYNEQFF. This chain connects TRBV20-1 to TRBJ2-1; TRBD2 agrees at 8 bases. From germline, CDR1 is DFQATT and CDR2 SNEGSKA (reference sequence). J was trimmed by 0 bases and V by 3 bases; bases with no gene match: 16. The CDR3 covers 19 residues.

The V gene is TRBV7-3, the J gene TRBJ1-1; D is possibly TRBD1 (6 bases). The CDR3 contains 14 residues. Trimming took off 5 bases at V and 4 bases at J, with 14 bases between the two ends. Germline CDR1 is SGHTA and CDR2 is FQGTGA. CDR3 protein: CASSPQGYGTEAFF. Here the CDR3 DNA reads TGTGCCAGCAGCCCACAGGGCTACGGCACTGAAGCTTTCTTT.

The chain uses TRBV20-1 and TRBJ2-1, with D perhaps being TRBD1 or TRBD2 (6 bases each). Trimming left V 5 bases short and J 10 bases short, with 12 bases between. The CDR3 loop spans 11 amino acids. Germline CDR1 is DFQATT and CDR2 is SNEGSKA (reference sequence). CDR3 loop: CSAGVGGEQFF. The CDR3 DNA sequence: TGCAGTGCTGGGGTCGGGGGCGAGCAGTTCTTC.